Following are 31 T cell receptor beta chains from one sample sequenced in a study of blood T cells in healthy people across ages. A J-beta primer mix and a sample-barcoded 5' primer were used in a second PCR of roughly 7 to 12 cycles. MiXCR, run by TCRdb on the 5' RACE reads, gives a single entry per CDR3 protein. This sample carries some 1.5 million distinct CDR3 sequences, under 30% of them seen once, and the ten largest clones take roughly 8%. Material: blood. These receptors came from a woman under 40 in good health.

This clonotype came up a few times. The CDR3 protein is CATRRGVDEQYF. The DNA for the CDR3 is TGTGCCACCCGGAGGGGGGTGGACGAGCAGTACTTC. This chain uses TRBV6-2 or TRBV6-3 with TRBJ2-4, with D possibly being TRBD1 or TRBD2 (6 bases each). The better agreement between TRBJ2-7 and the DNA end casts doubt on the J call. This CDR3 has 12 amino acids. The germline V gene encodes CDR1 MNHEY and CDR2 SVGEGT.

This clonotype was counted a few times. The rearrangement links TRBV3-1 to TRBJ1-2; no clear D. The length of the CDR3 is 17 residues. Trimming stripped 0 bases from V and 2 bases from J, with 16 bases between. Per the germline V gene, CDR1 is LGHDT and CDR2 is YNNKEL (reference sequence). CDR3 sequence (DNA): TGTGCCAGCAGCCAAGATCCCCGAGAGAGGGCGAACTATGGCTACACCTTC. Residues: CASSQDPRERANYGYTF.

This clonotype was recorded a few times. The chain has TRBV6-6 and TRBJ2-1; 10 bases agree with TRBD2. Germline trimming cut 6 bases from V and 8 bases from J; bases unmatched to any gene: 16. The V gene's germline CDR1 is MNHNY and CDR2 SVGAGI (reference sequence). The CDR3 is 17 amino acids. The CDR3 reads CASSRVYGLAGVYEQFF. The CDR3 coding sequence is TGTGCCAGCAGCAGGGTATATGGGCTAGCGGGAGTATATGAGCAGTTCTTC.

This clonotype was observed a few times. The CDR3 DNA reads as TGTGCCAGCAGCGCCACTAGCGGGGGGGCTCCAGATACGCAGTATTTT. This encodes CASSATSGGAPDTQYF. The rearrangement uses TRBV7-2 and TRBJ2-3, with TRBD2 matching 13 bases. The CDR3 sequence is 16 residues long. The junction had 6 bases not matched to a gene; V was cut back by 5 bases and J by 4 bases. Germline V gene sequence: CDR1 SGHTA, CDR2 FQGNSA.

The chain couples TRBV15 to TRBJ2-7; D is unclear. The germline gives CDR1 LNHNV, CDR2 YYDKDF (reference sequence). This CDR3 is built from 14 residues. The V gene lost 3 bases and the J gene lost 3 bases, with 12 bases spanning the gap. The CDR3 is CATSRVGENYEQYF. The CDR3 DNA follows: TGTGCCACCAGCAGGGTCGGCGAGAACTACGAGCAGTACTTC.

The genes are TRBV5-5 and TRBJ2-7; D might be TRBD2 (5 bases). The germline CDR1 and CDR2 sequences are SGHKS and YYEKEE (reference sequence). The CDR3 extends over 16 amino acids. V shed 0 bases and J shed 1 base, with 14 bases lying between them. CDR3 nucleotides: TGTGCCAGCAGCTTGGCGATGGGGAGTGGGTCCTACGAGCAGTACTTC. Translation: CASSLAMGSGSYEQYF.

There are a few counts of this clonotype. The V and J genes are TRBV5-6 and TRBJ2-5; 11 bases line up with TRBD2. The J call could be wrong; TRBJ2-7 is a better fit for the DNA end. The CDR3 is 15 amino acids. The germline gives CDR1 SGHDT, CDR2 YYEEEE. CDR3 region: CASSSIAGGDYEQYF. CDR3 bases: TGTGCCAGCAGCTCGATAGCGGGGGGGGATTACGAGCAGTACTTC.

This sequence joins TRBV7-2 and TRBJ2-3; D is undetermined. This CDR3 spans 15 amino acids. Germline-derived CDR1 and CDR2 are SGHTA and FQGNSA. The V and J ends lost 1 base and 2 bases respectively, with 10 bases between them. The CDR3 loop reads CASSLVPQFTDTQYF. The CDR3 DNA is TGTGCCAGCAGCTTAGTACCACAGTTCACAGATACGCAGTATTTT.

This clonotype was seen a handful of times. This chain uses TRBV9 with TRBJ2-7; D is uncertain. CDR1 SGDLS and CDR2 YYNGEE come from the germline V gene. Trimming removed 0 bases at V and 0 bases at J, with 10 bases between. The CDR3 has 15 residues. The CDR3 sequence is CASSVGPFLSYEQYF. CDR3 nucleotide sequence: TGTGCCAGCAGCGTAGGGCCTTTCCTCTCCTACGAGCAGTACTTC.

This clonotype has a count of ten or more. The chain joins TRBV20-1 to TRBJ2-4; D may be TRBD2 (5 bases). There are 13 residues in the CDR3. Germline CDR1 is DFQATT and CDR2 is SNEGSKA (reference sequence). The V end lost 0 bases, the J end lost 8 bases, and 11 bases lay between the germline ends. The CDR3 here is CSARDLAWDIQYF. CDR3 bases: TGCAGTGCTAGAGATCTAGCTTGGGACATTCAGTACTTC.

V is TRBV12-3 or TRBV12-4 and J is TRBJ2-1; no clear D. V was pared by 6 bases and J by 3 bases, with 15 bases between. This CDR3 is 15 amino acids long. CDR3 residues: CASSPYTTDYNEQFF. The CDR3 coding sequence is TGTGCCAGCAGCCCCTACACAACAGACTACAATGAGCAGTTCTTC.

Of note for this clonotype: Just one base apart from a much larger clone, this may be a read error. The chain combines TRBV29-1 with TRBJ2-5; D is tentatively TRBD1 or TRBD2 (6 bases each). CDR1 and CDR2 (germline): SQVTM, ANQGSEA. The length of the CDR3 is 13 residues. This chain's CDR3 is CSVDVGGQETRYF. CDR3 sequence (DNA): TGCAGCGTTGATGTGGGGGGCCAAGAGACCCGGTACTTC.

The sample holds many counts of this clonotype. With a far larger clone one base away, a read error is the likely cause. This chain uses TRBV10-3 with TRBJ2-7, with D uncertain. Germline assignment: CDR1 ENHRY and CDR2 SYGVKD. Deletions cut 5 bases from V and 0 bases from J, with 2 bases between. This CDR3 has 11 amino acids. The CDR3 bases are TGTGCCATCAGTTCCTCCTACGAGCAGTACTTC. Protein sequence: CAISSSYEQYF.

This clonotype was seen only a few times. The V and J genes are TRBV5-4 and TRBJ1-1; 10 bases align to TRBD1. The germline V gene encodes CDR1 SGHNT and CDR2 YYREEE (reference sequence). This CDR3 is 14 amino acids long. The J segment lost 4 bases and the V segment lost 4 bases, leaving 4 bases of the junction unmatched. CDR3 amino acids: CASSQDRGGTEAFF. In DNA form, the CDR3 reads TGTGCCAGCAGCCAGGACAGGGGGGGCACTGAAGCTTTCTTT.

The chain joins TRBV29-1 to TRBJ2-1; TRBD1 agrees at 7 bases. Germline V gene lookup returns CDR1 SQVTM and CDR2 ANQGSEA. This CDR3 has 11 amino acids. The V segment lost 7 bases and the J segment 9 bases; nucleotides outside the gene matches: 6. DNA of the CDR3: TGCAGCGGATCCAGGGGGACTGAGCAGTTCTTC. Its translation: CSGSRGTEQFF.

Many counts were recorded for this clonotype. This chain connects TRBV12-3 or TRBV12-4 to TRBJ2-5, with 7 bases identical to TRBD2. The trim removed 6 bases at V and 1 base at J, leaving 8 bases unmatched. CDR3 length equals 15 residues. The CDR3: CASSASGGLQETQYF. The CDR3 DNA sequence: TGTGCCAGCAGCGCTAGCGGAGGCCTCCAAGAGACCCAGTACTTC.

DNA of the CDR3: TGTGCCAGCAGCCCCGTAGCGGGAAGGGGGGGCACAGATACGCAGTATTTT. The encoded protein is CASSPVAGRGGTDTQYF. The rearrangement uses TRBV7-2 and TRBJ2-3; 8 bases line up with TRBD2. Germline V gene lookup returns CDR1 SGHTA and CDR2 FQGNSA. The CDR3 is 17 residues long. Germline trimming cut 5 bases from V and 1 base from J; bases unmatched to any gene: 11.

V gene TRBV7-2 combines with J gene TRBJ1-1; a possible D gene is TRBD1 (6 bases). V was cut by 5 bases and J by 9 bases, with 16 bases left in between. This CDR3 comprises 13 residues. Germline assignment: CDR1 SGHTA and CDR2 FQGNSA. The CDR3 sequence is CASSPKGGDQAFF. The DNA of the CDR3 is TGTGCCAGCAGCCCAAAGGGGGGCGATCAAGCTTTCTTT.

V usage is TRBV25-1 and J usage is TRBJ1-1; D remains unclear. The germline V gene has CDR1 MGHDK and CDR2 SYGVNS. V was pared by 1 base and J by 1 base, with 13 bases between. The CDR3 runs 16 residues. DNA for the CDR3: TGTGCCAGCAGTGAATTCTTAGCAGACCCGAACACTGAAGCTTTCTTT. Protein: CASSEFLADPNTEAFF.

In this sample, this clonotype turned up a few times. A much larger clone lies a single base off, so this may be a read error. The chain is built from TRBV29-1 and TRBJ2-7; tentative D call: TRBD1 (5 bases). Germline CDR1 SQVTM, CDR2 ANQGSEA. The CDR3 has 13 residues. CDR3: CSVERQGPYGQYF. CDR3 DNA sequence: TGCAGCGTTGAACGCCAGGGCCCCTACGGGCAGTACTTC.

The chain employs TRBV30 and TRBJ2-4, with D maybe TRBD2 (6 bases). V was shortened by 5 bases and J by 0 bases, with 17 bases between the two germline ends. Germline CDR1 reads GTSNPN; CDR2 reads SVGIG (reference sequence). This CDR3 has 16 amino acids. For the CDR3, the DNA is TGTGCCTGGCGAAAAAATGAGGGACTAGCCAAAAACATTCAGTACTTC. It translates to CAWRKNEGLAKNIQYF.

The CDR3: CASSFDRVGNEQYF. As DNA, the CDR3 is TGTGCCAGCAGCTTTGACAGGGTTGGGAACGAGCAGTACTTC. This rearrangement joins TRBV12-3 or TRBV12-4 to TRBJ2-7, with 7 bases lining up with TRBD1. V dropped 6 bases and J dropped 5; count of bases not matched to a gene: 10. This CDR3 is built from 14 residues.

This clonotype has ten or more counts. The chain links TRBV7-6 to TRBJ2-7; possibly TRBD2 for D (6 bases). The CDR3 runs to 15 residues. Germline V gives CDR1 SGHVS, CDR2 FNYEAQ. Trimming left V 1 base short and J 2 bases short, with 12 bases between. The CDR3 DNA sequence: TGTGCCAGCAGCTTAGGGCGGGGAGATGCCTACGAGCAGTACTTC. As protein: CASSLGRGDAYEQYF.

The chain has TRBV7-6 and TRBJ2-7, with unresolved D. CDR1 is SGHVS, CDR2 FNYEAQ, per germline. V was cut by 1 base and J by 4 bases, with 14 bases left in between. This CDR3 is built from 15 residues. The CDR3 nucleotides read TGTGCCAGCAGCTTAGAGCTAGTGGCCAATTACGAGCAGTACTTC. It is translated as CASSLELVANYEQYF.

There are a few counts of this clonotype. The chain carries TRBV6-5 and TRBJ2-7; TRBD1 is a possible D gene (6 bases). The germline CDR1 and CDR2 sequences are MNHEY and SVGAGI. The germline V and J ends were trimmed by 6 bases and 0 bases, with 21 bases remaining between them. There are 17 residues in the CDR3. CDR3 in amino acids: CASRRNRTGNRSYEQYF. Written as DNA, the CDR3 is TGTGCCAGCAGAAGAAACCGTACAGGGAACCGCTCCTACGAGCAGTACTTC.

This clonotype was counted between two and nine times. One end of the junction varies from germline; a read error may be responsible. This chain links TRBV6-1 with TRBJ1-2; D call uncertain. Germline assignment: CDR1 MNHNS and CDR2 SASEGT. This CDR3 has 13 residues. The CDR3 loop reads CASSQASIYGYTF. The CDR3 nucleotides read TGTGCCAGCAGTCAAGCGTCAATCTATGGCTACACCTTC.

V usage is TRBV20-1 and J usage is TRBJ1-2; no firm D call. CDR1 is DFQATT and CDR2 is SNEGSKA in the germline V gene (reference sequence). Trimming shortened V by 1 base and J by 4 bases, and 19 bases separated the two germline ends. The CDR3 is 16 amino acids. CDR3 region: CSARGVGGQDLYGYTF. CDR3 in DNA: TGCAGTGCTAGAGGTGTGGGTGGGCAAGACCTCTATGGCTACACCTTC.

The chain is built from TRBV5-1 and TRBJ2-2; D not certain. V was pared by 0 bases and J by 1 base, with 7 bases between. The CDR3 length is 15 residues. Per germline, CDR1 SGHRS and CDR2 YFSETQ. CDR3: CASSLVRENTGELFF. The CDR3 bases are TGCGCCAGCAGCTTGGTTCGAGAGAACACCGGGGAGCTGTTTTTT.

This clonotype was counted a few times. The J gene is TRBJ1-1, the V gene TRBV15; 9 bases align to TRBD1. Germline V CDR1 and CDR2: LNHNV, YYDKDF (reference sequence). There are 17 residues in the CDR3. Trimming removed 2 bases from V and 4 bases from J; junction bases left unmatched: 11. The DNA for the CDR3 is TGTGCCACCAGCAGACCGGGACAGGGCGTCCCAACCACTGAAGCTTTCTTT. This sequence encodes CATSRPGQGVPTTEAFF.

CDR3 protein: CASRYLSIQETQYF. The CDR3 nucleotides read TGTGCCAGCAGGTATCTCTCGATCCAAGAGACCCAGTACTTC. The chain is built from TRBV6-2 or TRBV6-3 and TRBJ2-5; D is undetermined. Per the germline V gene, CDR1 is MNHEY and CDR2 is SVGEGT. Trimming removed 6 bases at V and 1 base at J, with 12 bases between. This CDR3 region has 14 residues.

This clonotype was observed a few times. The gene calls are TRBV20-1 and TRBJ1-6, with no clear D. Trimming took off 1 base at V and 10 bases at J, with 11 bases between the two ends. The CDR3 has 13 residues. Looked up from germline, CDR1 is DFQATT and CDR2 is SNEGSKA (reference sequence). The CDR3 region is CSARGAAASPLHF. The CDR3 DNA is TGCAGTGCTAGAGGGGCAGCGGCGTCACCCCTCCACTTT.